The clone carrying this T cell receptor beta chain is medium-sized (0.01 to 0.1%) within its sample. Its antigen is still unknown. Per germline, CDR1 KGHSH and CDR2 LQKENI. V lost 10 bases and J 0 bases, leaving 11 bases between the germline ends. CDR3 length equals 13 residues. Profiled with immunoSEQ multiplex PCR; TCRdb holds only in-frame clones, not every one. The sample includes around 61,000 clones, about 80% seen only once; the top ten take 5% to 6%. The sample originates from a study of a mutant IDH1 vaccine in newly diagnosed glioma. The time point here: week 47, end of study. Vaccination used 300 ug of mutant IDH1 20-mer peptide per dose, with topical imiquimod. New IDH1-mutant, ATRX-lost WHO grade 3 or 4 astrocytomas occurred in donors.

This sequence was found in a man in his fifties or sixties with glioma. The chain joins TRBV18 to TRBJ2-3; D is uncertain. This material consisted of PBMCs, taken from a glioma patient whose treatment included an IDH1 peptide vaccine. CDR3 bases: TGTGCCACCACACTGCTAAGCACAGATACGCAGTATTTT. The encoded protein is CATTLLSTDTQYF. Full variable domain (rest looked up from reference TRBV18 and TRBJ2-3): NAGVMQNPRHLVRRRGQEARLRCSPMKGHSHVYWYRQLPEEGLKFMVYLQKENIIDESGMPKERFSAEFPKEGPSILRIQQVVRGDSAAYFCATTLLSTDTQYFGPGTRLTVL.